This T cell receptor beta chain was profiled in a study of cytomegalovirus exposure and HLA in healthy donors. Overall study: About 85 million unique TCR sequences came from HLA-typed donors in an early release.

CDR3 length equals 13 residues. Germline CDR1 reads LNHDA; CDR2 reads SQIVND (reference sequence). The V end lost 7 bases, the J end lost 4 bases, and 10 bases lay between the germline ends. In the PCR, 60 Vbeta and 13 Jbeta primers were used. How the authors handled the data: The authors later counted about 80 million unique TCR beta chains, some 10 million of them shared. Produced via immunoSEQ multiplex PCR; TCRdb's table is partial and in-frame only. The DNA gave D and trimming, while V, J and clone size come from that table. The sample comprises 95,000 to 150,000 clones, 70% to 80% of which are singletons, and approximately 8.2% rests with the top ten. This clone has a handful of counts.

The source of this sequence is a woman in her 40s in good health and CMV-seropositive. Sequenced: PBMCs. V and J are TRBV19 and TRBJ1-4; D not resolved. In DNA, the CDR3 is TGTGCCAGTAAGTTAACCGGTAATGAAAAACTGTTTTTT. Translation gives CASKLTGNEKLFF.